Listed below are T cell receptor beta chains from one sample, sequenced in a study of T-cell reconstitution after alpha-beta-depleted transplantation in children. TCRdb redid the calling of the PCR reads with MiXCR, one entry per CDR3 protein. This sample has fewer than 750,000 distinct CDR3 sequences, with roughly 23% found just once. The specimen comprised PBMCs, mostly from graft donor cells, sampled 360 days after TCRalphabeta/CD19-depleted stem cell transplant. These receptors originate from a boy under three years old who had a stem cell transplant for acute myeloid leukemia, so the T cells may come from the graft donor. The CDR3 runs from the conserved cysteine through the conserved F or W. Fields, in order: CDR3 protein, CDR3 DNA, clone size, V gene, J gene, D gene. A D gene is named only where the DNA matches it firmly. Only some rows state a clone size, as once, few, many or a class for expanded clones.

CASSPPSSVRTRDRQQETQYF	TGTGCCAGCAGCCCGCCCAGTTCAGTTCGGACCCGGGACAGACAACAAGAGACCCAGTACTTC	NA	TRBV28	TRBJ2-5	TRBD1
CASNKGQGYGYTF	TGTGCCAGCAATAAGGGACAGGGCTATGGCTACACCTTC	NA	TRBV12-3/TRBV12-4	TRBJ1-2	TRBD1
CSAADSGTDTQYF	TGCAGTGCTGCAGATAGCGGGACAGATACGCAGTATTTT	NA	TRBV20-1	TRBJ2-3	TRBD2
CASYNQPQHF	TGTGCCAGCTACAATCAGCCCCAGCATTTT	few	TRBV14	TRBJ1-5	NA
CASSQEGGTVYTEAFF	TGTGCCAGCAGCCAAGAGGGGGGGACAGTTTACACTGAAGCTTTCTTT	NA	TRBV4-2	TRBJ1-1	TRBD1
CASSVDRGLGASPLHF	TGCGCCAGCAGCGTGGACAGAGGGCTGGGGGCTTCACCCCTCCACTTT	few	TRBV5-1	TRBJ1-6	NA
CSASWLAGIDAEETQYF	TGCAGTGCTAGTTGGCTAGCGGGGATCGATGCGGAAGAGACCCAGTACTTC	many	TRBV20-1	TRBJ2-5	TRBD2
CASSRTTGTYEQYF	TGTGCCAGCAGCCGAACGACGGGAACCTACGAGCAGTACTTC	few	TRBV7-2	TRBJ2-7	NA
CASSDTGGYGTQYF	TGTGCCAGCAGTGATACAGGGGGCTACGGGACCCAGTACTTC	many	TRBV7-2	TRBJ2-5	TRBD1
CASSHLGLEETQYF	TGTGCCAGCAGCCACCTGGGCCTAGAGGAGACCCAGTACTTC	large	TRBV13	TRBJ2-5	NA
CAIMGGTDTQYF	TGTGCCATCATGGGGGGCACAGATACGCAGTATTTT	NA	TRBV10-3	TRBJ2-3	NA
CASTDPGRGNTEAFF	TGTGCCAGCACCGACCCAGGACGGGGGAACACTGAAGCTTTCTTT	many	TRBV12-3/TRBV12-4	TRBJ1-1	NA
CASSQGGPREQYF	TGTGCCAGCAGCCAAGGGGGACCTCGAGAGCAGTACTTC	many	TRBV14	TRBJ2-7	NA
CALRSDTQYF	TGTGCCCTAAGGTCGGATACGCAGTATTTT	many	TRBV28	TRBJ2-3	NA
CASTPPSIDNEQFF	TGTGCCAGCACCCCGCCCTCGATCGACAATGAGCAGTTCTTC	NA	TRBV21-1	TRBJ2-1	NA
CSARDLRGTDTQYF	TGCAGTGCTAGAGATCTGAGGGGCACAGATACGCAGTATTTT	few	TRBV20-1	TRBJ2-3	NA
CASRRPSYETQYF	TGTGCCAGCAGAAGGCCAAGCTACGAGACCCAGTACTTC	many	TRBV6-1	TRBJ2-5	NA
CSAPQGGGSTDTQYF	TGCAGTGCTCCCCAAGGCGGGGGGTCCACAGATACGCAGTATTTT	few	TRBV20-1	TRBJ2-3	TRBD2
CATKPEVWAEPDTQYF	TGTGCCACTAAGCCCGAAGTATGGGCAGAACCAGATACGCAGTATTTT	few	TRBV7-2	TRBJ2-3	NA
CASSARGQSINSGANVLTF	TGTGCCAGCAGCGCAAGGGGACAGAGCATAAACTCTGGGGCCAACGTCCTGACTTTC	few	TRBV5-6	TRBJ2-6	TRBD1
CASSGGQAPLAFF	TGTGCCAGCAGTGGAGGACAGGCTCCGTTGGCTTTCTTT	NA	TRBV6-2/TRBV6-3	TRBJ1-1	TRBD1
CASSYWREGSTEAFF	TGTGCCAGCAGTTATTGGAGGGAGGGAAGCACTGAAGCTTTCTTT	NA	TRBV6-9	TRBJ1-1	NA
CSVEPGQANEQYF	TGCAGCGTTGAACCGGGACAAGCCAACGAGCAGTACTTC	few	TRBV29-1	TRBJ2-7	NA
CASRGSSYNEQFF	TGTGCCAGTAGGGGGAGCTCCTACAATGAGCAGTTCTTC	many	TRBV28	TRBJ2-1	NA
CASSPSPSGGTDTQYF	TGTGCCAGCAGCCCTTCCCCTAGCGGGGGCACAGATACGCAGTATTTT	few	TRBV12-3/TRBV12-4	TRBJ2-3	TRBD2
CASSSGDGGKNIQYF	TGTGCCAGCAGCTCAGGGGATGGGGGCAAAAACATTCAGTACTTC	few	TRBV6-1	TRBJ2-4	NA
CASFNLRDSSYNEQFF	TGTGCCAGCTTTAACCTCCGGGACAGCTCCTACAATGAGCAGTTCTTC	few	TRBV18	TRBJ2-1	TRBD1
CASSLGGRYQETQYF	TGTGCCAGCAGCCTGGGTGGCCGGTACCAAGAGACCCAGTACTTC	many	TRBV28	TRBJ2-5	NA
CSAPGTGVTEAFF	TGCAGTGCTCCCGGGACAGGGGTAACTGAAGCTTTCTTT	many	TRBV20-1	TRBJ1-1	TRBD1
CSVEGGWALRFF	TGCAGCGTTGAAGGAGGGTGGGCTCTAAGGTTCTTT	NA	TRBV29-1	TRBJ1-1	NA
CASSGRDRYGYTF	TGTGCCAGCAGCGGCAGGGATCGCTATGGCTACACCTTC	many	TRBV25-1	TRBJ1-2	NA
CASSLDRTAFSNYGYTF	TGTGCCAGCAGCTTAGACAGGACAGCCTTTTCTAACTATGGCTACACCTTC	few	TRBV11-2	TRBJ1-2	NA
CASSQSGLRQETQYF	TGTGCCAGCAGCCAGTCGGGACTAAGACAAGAGACCCAGTACTTC	NA	TRBV4-2	TRBJ2-5	TRBD2
CASSQGGHPGETQYF	TGTGCCAGCAGCCAAGGGGGTCATCCCGGGGAGACCCAGTACTTC	many	TRBV3-1	TRBJ2-5	NA
CASIPTGNSPLHF	TGTGCCAGCATCCCGACTGGTAATTCACCCCTCCACTTT	many	TRBV28	TRBJ1-6	NA
CASFARGRQGTGELFF	TGTGCCAGCTTCGCTAGGGGGCGCCAAGGCACCGGGGAGCTGTTTTTT	NA	TRBV18	TRBJ2-2	TRBD1
CATTTGFRTDTQYF	TGTGCCACCACCACAGGGTTTCGCACAGATACGCAGTATTTT	once	TRBV15	TRBJ2-3	NA
CASSPKPTNEKLFF	TGTGCCAGCAGCCCGAAGCCAACTAATGAAAAACTGTTTTTT	NA	TRBV28	TRBJ1-4	NA
CASSPDSGLGEAFF	TGTGCCAGCAGTCCTGACTCAGGGCTTGGTGAAGCTTTCTTT	NA	TRBV2	TRBJ1-1	NA
CSAQNSGTEQYF	TGCAGCGCCCAGAACAGTGGGACCGAGCAGTACTTC	many	TRBV29-1	TRBJ2-7	NA
CASSLAVLGRGNDEQYF	TGTGCCAGCAGTTTAGCCGTGTTGGGGCGGGGGAACGACGAGCAGTACTTC	NA	TRBV12-3/TRBV12-4	TRBJ2-7	TRBD2
CAISEEQGPNYGYTF	TGTGCCATCAGTGAGGAACAGGGCCCTAACTATGGCTACACCTTC	few	TRBV10-3	TRBJ1-2	NA
CAISERGGFNEQFF	TGTGCCATCAGTGAGCGGGGGGGCTTCAATGAGCAGTTCTTC	few	TRBV10-3	TRBJ2-1	TRBD2
CASRPKGRAGNNEKLFF	TGTGCCAGCAGGCCTAAAGGGCGGGCAGGCAATAATGAAAAACTGTTTTTT	NA	TRBV12-3/TRBV12-4	TRBJ1-4	NA
CASSAVLTDTQYF	TGCGCCAGCAGCGCGGTTCTCACAGATACGCAGTATTTT	NA	TRBV5-1	TRBJ2-3	NA
CASAPDRSLLYEQYF	TGTGCCAGCGCCCCCGACAGGAGCCTACTCTACGAGCAGTACTTC	many	TRBV7-2	TRBJ2-7	NA
CSSESSTDTQYF	TGCAGTTCTGAATCTAGCACAGATACGCAGTATTTT	many	TRBV20-1	TRBJ2-3	NA